This T cell receptor (beta chain) was recovered during a study of T cells in Graves' hyperthyroidism and ophthalmopathy. Researchers amplified the TCR beta CDR3 regions from RNA transcripts. Initially, a first-round RT-PCR of the TCR CDR3 employed the HTBI primer set. TCRdb passed the multiplex PCR reads through MiXCR, listing each CDR3 protein once. The sample gives about 350,000 distinct CDR3 sequences, more than 11% of which show up once; approximately 25% is in the top ten. The receptor was isolated from a woman between 25 and 40 years old with Graves' hyperthyroidism. The specimen sequenced was blood.

DNA for the CDR3: TGTGCCAGCAGCTTTACTTACACGGGACTAGCTATATACAATGAGCAGTTCTTC. Its translation: CASSFTYTGLAIYNEQFF. The chain couples TRBV7-9 to TRBJ2-1; 9 bases line up with TRBD2. CDR1 and CDR2 (germline): SEHNR, FQNEAQ (reference sequence). The trim removed 3 bases at V and 4 bases at J, leaving 13 bases unmatched. This CDR3 contains 18 residues. Filled out from reference TRBV7-9 and TRBJ2-1, the complete variable domain reads DTGVSQNPRHKITKRGQNVTFRCDPISEHNRLYWYRQTLGQGPEFLTYFQNEAQLEKSRLLSDRFSAERPKGSFSTLEIQRTEQGDSAMYLCASSFTYTGLAIYNEQFFGPGTRLTVL.